These 7 T cell receptor beta chains share one sample of origin, sequenced in a study of STAT3 mutations in large granular lymphocyte leukemia. Antigens for these TCRs are unknown. Findings of the study overall: At least one immunodominant TCR beta clonotype appeared in every T-cell large granular lymphocyte leukemia patient.

Here immunoSEQ multiplex PCR was the method, and the copy in TCRdb shows in-frame clones only, minus some. The table records about 2,600 clones, 53% of them present only once. Sequences were obtained from peripheral blood mononuclear cells. All receptors come from a man in his sixties with T-cell large granular lymphocyte leukemia. Some clones in this sample may be carry-over from other donors' samples.

This chain joins TRBV18 and TRBJ2-7; D perhaps matches TRBD2 (5 bases). V shed 2 bases and J shed 7 bases, with 12 bases lying between them. Germline values: CDR1 KGHSH, CDR2 LQKENI. The CDR3 runs 13 residues. The CDR3 region is CASSPSATGEQYF. CDR3 sequence (DNA): TGTGCCAGCTCACCATCCGCTACGGGGGAGCAGTACTTC.

This clone occurred a few times. V is TRBV5-1 and J is TRBJ2-7, with 8 bases that match TRBD1. There are 13 residues in the CDR3. Looked up from germline, CDR1 is SGHRS and CDR2 is YFSETQ. V gave up 4 bases and J gave up 3 bases; unmatched junction bases: 3. CDR3 protein: CASSHGQGYEQYV. The DNA for the CDR3 is TGCGCCAGCAGCCACGGACAGGGCTACGAGCAGTACGTC.

The chain joins TRBV7-3 to TRBJ2-5, with D perhaps matching TRBD1 (6 bases). V was trimmed by 2 bases and J by 5 bases, leaving 12 bases between them. Germline CDR1 is SGHTA and CDR2 is FQGTGA. The CDR3 sequence is 14 residues long. The CDR3 nucleotides are TGTGCCAGCAGCTTATCAGGGGTTGAGGAGACCCAGTACTTC. Encoded protein: CASSLSGVEETQYF.

This clone was counted a single time. V usage is TRBV30 and J usage is TRBJ1-4; no clear D. The CDR3 spans 12 residues. V dropped 5 bases and J dropped 8 bases, with 12 bases sitting between them. Germline V lookup: CDR1 GTSNPN, CDR2 SVGIG (reference sequence). CDR3 nucleotide sequence: TGTGCCTGGGCTCCAGGCTTCGAAAAACTGTTTTTT. Amino acids: CAWAPGFEKLFF.

This chain connects TRBV5-1 to TRBJ2-6, with D unresolved. This CDR3 has 13 amino acids. Trimming shortened V by 0 bases and J by 5 bases, and 3 bases separated the two germline ends. Germline V gene data show CDR1 as SGHRS and CDR2 as YFSETQ. The CDR3, as DNA: TGCGCCAGCAGCTTGGCACGGGCCAACGTCCTGACTTTC. Its translation is CASSLARANVLTF.

This chain joins TRBV7-2 and TRBJ1-2; 8 bases match TRBD1. This CDR3 region has 15 residues. Germline values: CDR1 SGHTA, CDR2 FQGNSA. This CDR3 reads CAIRAGGPANYGYTF. The CDR3 nucleotides are TGTGCTATCCGGGCAGGGGGCCCAGCTAACTATGGCTACACCTTC.

V and J are TRBV18 and TRBJ1-2; a possible D gene is TRBD1 (6 bases). The germline V gene encodes CDR1 KGHSH and CDR2 LQKENI. The CDR3 loop spans 13 amino acids. Trimming cost V 3 bases and J 2 bases, with 7 bases left between them. CDR3 coding DNA: TGTGCCAGCTCACCGGACAGCAACTATGGCTACACCTTC. Encoded protein: CASSPDSNYGYTF.